This T cell receptor beta chain was sequenced for a study of T cell responses to AZD1222 COVID-19 vaccine. Study-wide results and limits: There were vaccine-associated CD4 TCRs across spike, dominant at 160-218 and 743-854.

Deletions cut 6 bases from V and 3 bases from J, with 18 bases between. This CDR3 region has 15 residues. In regard to this clone: Its target is unknown.

Sequenced by immunoSEQ multiplex PCR; TCRdb stores in-frame clones only, minus some. Found here are more than 95,000 clones, more than 85% of them singletons; the top ten hold 4.5% to 5%. The V call is TRBV6-7, the J call TRBJ2-7; D is undetermined. TRBV6-7 is designated an ORF whose function remains uncertain. The source is an adult in good health. Here the sequenced sample was peripheral blood, taken on day 0 of AZD1222 vaccination. For the CDR3, the DNA is TGTGCCAGCAGCTCACCTCGCGTTTGGATCTACGAGCAGTACTTC. It encodes CASSSPRVWIYEQYF.